This entry lists 11 T cell receptor beta chains sequenced from one sample in a study of shared clonotypes between healthy human individuals. The protocol was immunoSEQ multiplex PCR, while the TCRdb copy is restricted to in-frame clones and leaves out a portion. Here the sample spans roughly 2.2 million clones, approximately 90% being singletons. The specimen sequenced was naive CD4+ T cells from PBMCs. The subset denotes: CD45RA+ positively selected. The receptors shown here come from a man aged 18 to 35 in good health. Some clones in this sample may be carry-over from other donors' samples.

The chain uses TRBV5-1 and TRBJ2-7; no reliable D call. Germline CDR1 reads SGHRS; CDR2 reads YFSETQ. This CDR3 is 12 amino acids long. V was trimmed by 5 bases and J by 4 bases, leaving 10 bases between them. In nucleotides, the CDR3 is TGCGCCAGCAGGGACGGGTGGTACGAGCAGTACTTC. Amino acids: CASRDGWYEQYF.

The chain carries TRBV6-6 and TRBJ2-1; TRBD2 is a possible D gene (5 bases). This CDR3 is 13 amino acids long. Germline CDR1 and CDR2: MNHNY and SVGAGI (reference sequence). Trimming took off 2 bases at V and 8 bases at J, with 10 bases between the two ends. CDR3 nucleotides: TGTGCCAGCAGTTACCGGACTGGGTATGAGCAGTTCTTC. Protein sequence: CASSYRTGYEQFF.

This clone was observed a single time. The rearrangement uses TRBV5-6 and TRBJ2-4; tentatively, D is TRBD1 or TRBD2 (5 bases each). The CDR3 loop spans 15 amino acids. Germline V gene sequence: CDR1 SGHDT, CDR2 YYEEEE. Trimming stripped 0 bases from V and 10 bases from J, with 17 bases between. CDR3 residues: CASSLAGRSGVIQYF. The CDR3 DNA is TGTGCCAGCAGCTTGGCGGGACGGTCTGGAGTTATTCAGTACTTC. The variable domain in full, with the rest retrieved from reference TRBV5-6 and TRBJ2-4, is DAGVTQSPTHLIKTRGQQVTLRCSPKSGHDTVSWYQQALGQGPQFIFQYYEEEERQRGNFPDRFSGHQFPNYSSELNVNALLLGDSALYLCASSLAGRSGVIQYFGAGTRLSVL.

The chain recombines TRBV2 with TRBJ1-2; D call uncertain. CDR3 length: 10 residues. CDR1 and CDR2 (germline): SNHLY, FYNNEI. Trimming stripped 2 bases from V and 13 bases from J, with 8 bases between. CDR3: CASSEWVSTF. In nucleotides, the CDR3 is TGTGCCAGCAGTGAATGGGTGAGCACCTTC.

This clone was picked up one time. One end of the junction does not line up with germline, which may come from a read error. The chain employs TRBV30 and TRBJ2-7; D call uncertain. The CDR3 length is 13 residues. Germline V gene data show CDR1 as GTSNPN and CDR2 as SVGIG (reference sequence). The CDR3 DNA reads as TGTGCCTGGACCCCAGGAATATCCTATGAGCAGTACTTC. This sequence encodes CAWTPGISYEQYF. Full variable domain (rest looked up from reference TRBV30 and TRBJ2-7): SQTIHQWPATLVQPVGSPLSLECTVEGTSNPNLYWYRQAAGRGLQLLFYSVGIGQISSEVPQNLSASRPQDRQFILSSKKLLLSDSGFYLCAWTPGISYEQYFGPGTRLTVT.

The chain recombines TRBV5-6 with TRBJ1-3; D is undetermined. The CDR3 extends over 14 amino acids. CDR1 SGHDT and CDR2 YYEEEE come from the germline V gene. V lost 7 bases and J lost 2, with 13 bases in between. CDR3 in DNA: TGTGCCAGCCAGCAGAACGGGGCTGGAAACACCATATATTTT. This sequence encodes CASQQNGAGNTIYF.

This rearrangement joins TRBV28 to TRBJ1-3; possible D gene TRBD1, 5 bases. The V end was cut by 6 bases, the J end by 5 bases, with 14 bases between. Looked up from germline, CDR1 is MDHEN and CDR2 is SYDVKM. This CDR3 region has 14 residues. CDR3 sequence: CASSPVGGRNTIYF. The DNA of the CDR3 is TGTGCCAGCAGCCCTGTCGGGGGAAGAAACACCATATATTTT. The variable domain in full, completed from reference TRBV28 and TRBJ1-3, reads DVKVTQSSRYLVKRTGEKVFLECVQDMDHENMFWYRQDPGLGLRLIYFSYDVKMKEKGDIPEGYSVSREKKERFSLILESASTNQTSMYLCASSPVGGRNTIYFGEGSWLTVV.

The genes are TRBV7-2 and TRBJ2-1, with 12 positions matching TRBD2. V lost 3 bases and J lost 6; bases outside the gene matches: 3. The CDR3 sequence is 15 residues long. From germline, CDR1 is SGHTA and CDR2 FQGNSA. The CDR3: CASSFRTSGINEQFF. CDR3 bases: TGTGCCAGCAGCTTCCGGACTAGCGGGATCAATGAGCAGTTCTTC.

Turning to this clone: This sample includes further DNA sequences coding for the same CDR3. This chain uses TRBV6-1 with TRBJ2-5, with D unclear. Trimming cost V 3 bases and J 4 bases, with 6 bases left between them. In germline, CDR1 is MNHNS, CDR2 SASEGT. CDR3 length: 12 residues. CDR3 protein: CASSESGETQYF. CDR3 bases: TGTGCCAGCAGTGAGTCTGGAGAGACCCAGTACTTC.

The V gene is TRBV2, the J gene TRBJ2-2; D possibly corresponds to TRBD1 (6 bases). Germline V gene lookup returns CDR1 SNHLY and CDR2 FYNNEI. V gave up 1 base and J gave up 6 bases, with 6 bases separating them. This CDR3 has 13 amino acids. CDR3 sequence reads: CASSEGQAGELFF. The CDR3 nucleotides are TGTGCCAGCAGTGAAGGACAGGCCGGGGAGCTGTTTTTT.

This clone was seen just once. The rearrangement joins TRBV28 to TRBJ1-2; TRBD1 aligns across 10 bases. Germline-derived CDR1 and CDR2 are MDHEN and SYDVKM. With V trimmed by 5 bases and J by 8 bases, 11 bases remained unmatched. This CDR3 region has 15 residues. This chain's CDR3 is CASSPRDRGIGGYTF. In DNA form, the CDR3 reads TGTGCCAGCAGTCCCCGGGACAGGGGAATCGGGGGCTACACCTTC.